This is a list of T cell receptor beta chains from one sample in a study of T cell responses to AZD1222 COVID-19 vaccine. The repertoire was sequenced with immunoSEQ multiplex PCR; TCRdb's copy has only in-frame clones and lacks some. The sample records about 130,000 clones, approximately 93% being singletons. Sequences were derived from peripheral blood, sampled on day 0 of AZD1222 vaccination. Receptor source: an adult in good health. The CDR3 runs from the conserved cysteine through the conserved F or W. A D gene is named only where the DNA matches it firmly. Clone size is given for some rows only: seen once, a few or many times, or a class if the clone is expanded.

J,size,D,V,CDR3,DNA
TRBJ1-3,-,-,TRBV27,CASSQSFGNTIYF,TGTGCCAGCAGTCAGTCCTTCGGAAACACCATATATTTT
TRBJ1-1,-,-,TRBV6-5,CASSRMTWDTEAFF,TGTGCCAGCAGCCGGATGACCTGGGACACTGAAGCTTTCTTT
TRBJ1-5,-,-,TRBV27,CASSFGGGGQPQHF,TGTGCCAGCAGTTTTGGCGGGGGCGGACAGCCCCAGCATTTT
TRBJ2-1,-,TRBD1,TRBV19,CASSDRGRDNEQFF,TGTGCCAGTAGCGACAGGGGAAGGGACAATGAGCAGTTCTTC
TRBJ1-5,-,TRBD1,TRBV6-5,CASSYATGNQPQHF,TGTGCCAGCAGTTACGCGACAGGGAATCAGCCCCAGCATTTT
TRBJ2-1,-,TRBD1,TRBV18,CASSPGTGYGDEQFF,TGTGCCAGCTCACCAGGGACAGGGTATGGAGATGAGCAGTTCTTC
TRBJ1-5,-,-,TRBV19,CASSWTGRTNQPQHF,TGTGCCAGTAGCTGGACTGGACGTACCAATCAGCCCCAGCATTTT
TRBJ2-1,-,-,TRBV5-1,CASSLVYRAKGMEQFF,TGCGCCAGCAGCTTGGTGTATCGGGCCAAAGGAATGGAGCAGTTCTTC
TRBJ1-3,-,-,TRBV7-2,CASSLAIRASSGNTIYF,TGTGCCAGCAGCTTAGCCATTAGGGCCAGCTCTGGAAACACCATATATTTT
TRBJ2-1,-,-,TRBV19,CATSGTNNEQFF,TGTGCCACCTCCGGGACCAACAATGAGCAGTTCTTC
TRBJ1-2,once,-,TRBV7-9,CASSPLGGGYGYTF,TGTGCCAGCAGCCCCCTTGGGGGTGGCTATGGCTACACCTTC
TRBJ1-1,-,-,TRBV7-9,CASSSSGSTLNTEAFF,TGTGCCAGCAGCTCGAGTGGGTCCACTTTGAACACTGAAGCTTTCTTT
TRBJ1-6,-,TRBD1,TRBV15,CATSRGDRGGSPLHF,TGTGCCACCAGCAGAGGGGACAGGGGGGGGTCACCCCTCCACTTT
TRBJ1-2,-,-,TRBV7-9,CASSLTEIYGYTF,TGTGCCAGCAGCTTGACAGAGATCTATGGCTACACCTTC
TRBJ1-2,-,TRBD1,TRBV5-1,CASSTGTGGYGYTF,TGCGCCAGCAGCACCGGGACAGGGGGCTATGGCTACACCTTC
TRBJ2-1,-,TRBD2,TRBV5-5,CASSLSGGSYNEQFF,TGTGCCAGCAGCTTGTCGGGAGGGAGCTACAATGAGCAGTTCTTC
TRBJ1-6,-,-,TRBV5-1,CASSLQDNSPLHF,TGCGCCAGCAGCTTGCAGGATAATTCACCCCTCCACTTT
TRBJ2-7,once,-,TRBV7-2,CASSLRDKLYEQYF,TGTGCCAGCAGCTTAAGGGATAAGCTCTACGAGCAGTACTTC
TRBJ1-2,-,TRBD1,TRBV9,CASSGGQGALGYTF,TGTGCCAGCAGCGGAGGACAGGGAGCGTTGGGCTACACCTTC
TRBJ1-2,-,TRBD1,TRBV5-1,CASSSGQHYGYTF,TGCGCCAGCAGCTCGGGACAGCACTATGGCTACACCTTC
TRBJ1-6,-,-,TRBV4-1,CASSLQRDSPLHF,TGCGCCAGCAGCCTCCAAAGGGATTCACCCCTCCACTTT
TRBJ2-5,-,-,TRBV9,CASSDSQQEKKTQYF,TGTGCCAGCAGCGACTCCCAGCAGGAGAAGAAGACCCAGTACTTC
TRBJ2-3,once,TRBD2,TRBV5-6,CASRVIGGAEADTQYF,TGTGCCAGCAGGGTTATCGGGGGGGCTGAGGCAGATACGCAGTATTTT
TRBJ1-2,-,-,TRBV3-1/TRBV3-2,CASSLLMGGGYTF,TGTGCCAGCAGCCTCCTAATGGGAGGCGGCTACACCTTC
TRBJ1-2,-,-,TRBV7-9,CASSGRVDSISWGYGYTF,TGTGCCAGCAGCGGCCGGGTCGATAGCATCTCGTGGGGCTATGGCTACACCTTC